Here is one TCR beta chain with its context. Antigen: not known. The V gene's germline CDR1 is MNHEY and CDR2 SMNVEV (reference sequence). The V end was cut by 5 bases, the J end by 9 bases, with 17 bases between. The CDR3 is made up of 14 amino acids. A second roughly 6 to 12 cycle PCR used barcoded and J-beta primers. CDR3-containing paired-end reads numbered at least 2.5 million in each sample. In TCRdb, the 5' RACE reads were re-called with MiXCR into one record per CDR3 protein. The data hold 1 million to 1.2 million distinct CDR3 sequences, with 35% to 40% observed a single time. This sample stems from a study of blood T cells in healthy people across ages. Study findings and constraints: It was the long-lived donors that had more naive CD4+ cells and higher diversity than aged donors. TCR beta diversity tracked closely with naive T cell percentage.

Healthy Caucasian individuals from Russia aged roughly 6 to 90 served as donors. Material for sequencing was blood. J is TRBJ1-5 and V is TRBV27, with a weak D call TRBD1 (6 bases). This receptor was identified in a man between 18 and 35 years old in good health. Written as DNA, the CDR3 is TGTGCCAGCAGTGTAGCGGGACAAATTTGGCCCCAGCATTTT. This codes for CASSVAGQIWPQHF.